These 31 T cell receptor beta chains were sequenced from one sample in a study of T cell clonality in common variable immunodeficiency. Profiling relied on immunoSEQ multiplex PCR, and the TCRdb table lists in-frame clones only, not all of them. Listed for the sample are more than 55,000 clones, none seen a single time. Sequenced sample: peripheral blood mononuclear cells. The receptors shown here come from a person aged 18 to 70 in good health.

The sample holds many counts of this clone. The DNA read from the CDR3 is TGCGCCAGCAGCCGCGGGGGGGCAGGGGATACG. Protein product: CASSRGGAGDT. The entire CDR3 reads CASSRGGAGDTQYF. V and J are TRBV10-1 and TRBJ2-3; 9 bases agree with TRBD2. The read halts 3 residues ahead of the CDR3 end, with the missing end drawn from the germline J gene. This CDR3 spans 14 amino acids. Germline CDR1 reads WNHNN; CDR2 reads SYGVQD (reference sequence). Germline trimming cut 6 bases from V and 6 bases from J; bases unmatched to any gene: 7.

This clone occurred many times. Coverage ceases 3 residues before the CDR3 finishes, and the germline J gene fills in the end. The rearrangement uses TRBV2 and TRBJ1-5; D is unclear. The CDR3 runs 15 residues. V lost 4 bases, J lost 2 bases, and 12 bases lay in between. Germline CDR1 and CDR2: SNHLY and FYNNEI. The CDR3 region is CASSVRRVGNQPQHF. CDR3 bases read: TGTGCCAGCAGTGTTAGGAGGGTGGGCAATCAGCCC. Based on the CDR3 plus reference TRBV2 and TRBJ1-5, the full variable domain is EPEVTQTPSHQVTQMGQEVILRCVPISNHLYFYWYRQILGQKVEFLVSFYNNEISEKSEIFDDQFSVERPDGSNFTLKIRSTKLEDSAMYFCASSVRRVGNQPQHFGDGTRLSIL.

This clone has a count of ten or more. Incomplete CDR3 DNA: TGTGCCAGTACCATAAACAGGGCAACCGGGGAG. Translating it yields CASTINRATGE. The entire CDR3 reads CASTINRATGELFF. The rearrangement joins TRBV19 to TRBJ2-2; possibly TRBD1 for D (6 bases). The read is 3 residues too short to cover the CDR3 end, so that end is filled in from the germline J gene. V lost 7 bases and J 5 bases, leaving 14 bases between the germline ends. Germline CDR1 reads LNHDA; CDR2 reads SQIVND (reference sequence). The length of the CDR3 is 14 residues.

This clone was counted at least ten times. The sequence runs out 3 residues before the end of the CDR3; the remainder is reconstructed from the germline J gene. The chain links TRBV6-2 or TRBV6-3 to TRBJ1-5, with D possibly TRBD1 on 5 matching bases. The length of the CDR3 is 12 residues. Germline V CDR1 and CDR2: MNHEY, SVGEGT. V was clipped by 7 bases and J by 7 bases, with 11 bases between them. Partial CDR3 DNA: TGTGCCAGCACGGGGGGGATGCAGCCC. Translated: CASTGGMQP. The full CDR3 reads CASTGGMQPQHF.

At least ten counts were recorded for this clone. CDR3 DNA (partial): TGCGCCAGCAGCTTGGGGCAGGGGGGATCCTACGAG. It specifies CASSLGQGGSYE. The entire CDR3 sequence reads CASSLGQGGSYEQYF. The chain recombines TRBV5-1 with TRBJ2-7, with D perhaps matching TRBD1 (7 bases). The CDR3 goes on 3 residues after the read ends, and that part is filled in from the germline J gene. The V and J ends lost 0 bases and 1 base respectively, with 11 bases between them. The CDR3 runs 15 residues. Germline loops: CDR1 SGHRS, CDR2 YFSETQ. Using reference TRBV5-1 and TRBJ2-7 for the parts outside the CDR3, the full variable domain is KAGVTQTPRYLIKTRGQQVTLSCSPISGHRSVSWYQQTPGQGLQFLFEYFSETQRNKGNFPGRFSGRQFSNSRSEMNVSTLELGDSALYLCASSLGQGGSYEQYFGPGTRLTVT.

This clone occurred many times. The CDR3 end is not reached by the read, which stops 3 residues before it; the germline J gene fills it in. This chain links TRBV5-1 with TRBJ1-6, with 8 nucleotides matching TRBD1. The CDR3 is 13 amino acids. CDR1 is SGHRS and CDR2 is YFSETQ in the germline V gene. V was pared by 0 bases and J by 11 bases, with 1 base of the junction left unmatched. CDR3 in amino acids: CASSLEQGAPLHF. The sequenced CDR3 bases are TGCGCCAGCAGCTTGGAACAGGGGGCACCC.

This clone was picked up many times. The CDR3 region is CASSEVTSGEETQYF. The covered CDR3 bases are TGTGCCAGCAGTGAAGTAACTAGCGGTGAAGAGACC. This chain links TRBV6-1 with TRBJ2-5; 8 bases line up with TRBD2. Read coverage stops 3 residues before the CDR3 terminus; the germline J gene supplies the remainder. Germline CDR1 MNHNS, CDR2 SASEGT. The J segment lost 3 bases and the V segment lost 1 base, leaving 4 bases of the junction unmatched. CDR3 size: 15 residues.

The sample holds many counts of this clone. The DNA ends 3 residues before the CDR3 does, and the rest of the CDR3 is filled in from the germline J gene. The rearrangement uses TRBV12-5 and TRBJ2-3, with 9 bases lining up with TRBD2. Germline assignment: CDR1 LGHNT and CDR2 FRNRAP. CDR3 length: 16 residues. J lost 0 bases, V lost 1 base, and 2 bases had no gene match. Incomplete CDR3 DNA: TGTGCTAGTGGTTTGGGAACTAGCGGGAGCACAGATACG. Its translation is CASGLGTSGSTDT. The whole CDR3 sequence reads CASGLGTSGSTDTQYF.

This clone was recorded at least ten times. The read ends 3 residues before the CDR3 terminus; that terminus is restored from the germline J gene. The J gene is TRBJ2-2, the V gene TRBV29-1; possible D gene TRBD1, 5 bases. V was cut by 1 base and J by 6 bases, with 9 bases left in between. Germline CDR1 and CDR2: SQVTM and ANQGSEA. The CDR3 has 13 amino acids. The CDR3 bases that were read are TGCAGCGTTGAAGGGCAGGGCCCCGGGGAG. Translating it yields CSVEGQGPGE. The complete CDR3 sequence is CSVEGQGPGELFF.

There are many counts of this clone. The read ends 3 residues before the CDR3 terminus; that terminus is restored from the germline J gene. This rearrangement joins TRBV7-9 to TRBJ1-1, with 8 bases fitting TRBD1. The CDR3 is made up of 15 amino acids. CDR1 and CDR2 (germline): SEHNR, FQNEAQ (reference sequence). V lost 1 base and J lost 0; bases outside the gene matches: 1. The sequenced part of the CDR3 DNA is TGTGCCAGCAGCTTAGGGGACAGGATGAACACTGAA. It encodes CASSLGDRMNTE. The whole CDR3 region reads CASSLGDRMNTEAFF.

This clone has at least ten counts. The observed sequence ends 3 residues before the CDR3 terminus, with the missing tail filled in from the germline J gene. The rearrangement links TRBV7-2 to TRBJ1-1, with 7 bases identical to TRBD1. The germline gives CDR1 SGHTA, CDR2 FQGNSA. With 5 bases clipped from V and 0 bases from J, the junction kept 6 bases outside the gene matches. This CDR3 is 15 amino acids long. The covered CDR3 bases are TGTGCCAGCAGCCCATCCGGGACAGTGAACACTGAA. It codes for CASSPSGTVNTE. The whole CDR3 sequence reads CASSPSGTVNTEAFF.

This clone has a count of ten or more. The read falls 3 residues short of the CDR3 end, and the missing part is taken from the germline J gene. The V call is TRBV13, the J call TRBJ1-2; D is uncertain. With 0 bases removed from V and 4 bases from J, the gap between germline ends came to 12 bases. The germline CDR1 and CDR2 sequences are PRHDT and FYEKMQ (reference sequence). CDR3 length equals 15 residues. CDR3 bases read: TGTGCCAGCAGCTTAGGCGGGGAGAGCGGCTATGGC. It specifies CASSLGGESGYG. From start to end, the CDR3 is CASSLGGESGYGYTF. Looking up the rest from reference TRBV13 and TRBJ1-2 gives the full variable domain: AAGVIQSPRHLIKEKRETATLKCYPIPRHDTVYWYQQGPGQDPQFLISFYEKMQSDKGSIPDRFSAQQFSDYHSELNMSSLELGDSALYFCASSLGGESGYGYTFGSGTRLTVV.

Worth noting for this clone: The missing CDR3 end, 3 residues past where the read stops, is filled in from the germline J gene. The chain carries TRBV20-1 and TRBJ1-2; D unresolved. CDR3 size: 13 residues. The germline CDR1 and CDR2 sequences are DFQATT and SNEGSKA (reference sequence). Trimming removed 1 base at V and 4 bases at J, with 10 bases between. CDR3 DNA, as far as it was read: TGCAGTGCTAGAGCCCGCAGCGGCTATGGC. It encodes CSARARSGYG. The full CDR3 protein reads CSARARSGYGYTF.

This clone has at least ten counts. The missing CDR3 end, 3 residues past where the read stops, is filled in from the germline J gene. The rearrangement links TRBV7-9 to TRBJ2-5; TRBD2 aligns across 7 bases. In germline, CDR1 is SEHNR, CDR2 FQNEAQ (reference sequence). This CDR3 has 15 amino acids. V lost 5 bases, J lost 5 bases, and 11 bases stayed unmatched. The part of the CDR3 DNA that was read is TGTGCCAGCAGCCGGGGGGTGGGCAGGGCGGAGACC. Its translation is CASSRGVGRAET. From start to end, the CDR3 is CASSRGVGRAETQYF.

This clone was recorded many times. The CDR3 is cut off 3 residues early in the read; its end comes from the germline J gene. The chain combines TRBV5-1 with TRBJ2-1; possible D gene TRBD1, 5 bases. Germline CDR1 reads SGHRS; CDR2 reads YFSETQ. The CDR3 is 17 amino acids. Trimming removed 4 bases at V and 7 bases at J, with 24 bases between. CDR3 bases read: TGCGCCAGCAGCCTGCCGGGTCTCGCTCTTGGGGCAAATGAG. Translating it yields CASSLPGLALGANE. The entire CDR3 is CASSLPGLALGANEQFF.

This clone showed up just a few times. The DNA ends 3 residues before the CDR3 does, and the rest of the CDR3 is filled in from the germline J gene. The chain is built from TRBV7-9 and TRBJ1-4; 8 bases match TRBD1. CDR1 and CDR2 (germline): SEHNR, FQNEAQ (reference sequence). This CDR3 comprises 15 residues. V trimming: 5 bases; J trimming: 8 bases; junction bases outside the gene matches: 10. The CDR3 spells CASSRLRGLGEKLFF. Incomplete CDR3 DNA: TGTGCCAGCAGCCGGCTCAGGGGGCTAGGGGAAAAA.

This clone has ten or more counts. Read sequence stops 3 residues before the CDR3 end, and the germline J gene provides the missing end. V and J are TRBV27 and TRBJ1-6; possibly TRBD1 for D (6 bases). The CDR3 spans 14 residues. In germline, CDR1 is MNHEY, CDR2 SMNVEV (reference sequence). V was pared by 7 bases and J by 8 bases, with 15 bases between. The CDR3 here is CASKGGTDYSPLHF. CDR3 DNA, as far as it was read: TGTGCCAGCAAGGGGGGGACCGACTATTCACCC.

This clone has a count of ten or more. The CDR3 end lies 3 residues beyond the end of the read and is filled in from the germline J gene. The J gene is TRBJ2-3, the V gene TRBV15, with TRBD2 as a possible D gene (6 bases). Per germline, CDR1 LNHNV and CDR2 YYDKDF (reference sequence). The CDR3 contains 16 residues. Trimming took off 4 bases at V and 3 bases at J, with 17 bases between the two ends. CDR3 residues: CATSIRPRGSTDTQYF. The CDR3 bases that were read are TGTGCCACCAGCATCCGCCCCCGGGGGTCGACAGATACG.

A note on this clone: The read stops 3 residues short of the end of the CDR3; the missing end is completed from the germline J gene. V is TRBV7-2 and J is TRBJ1-1; D perhaps matches TRBD1 (6 bases). This CDR3 has 14 residues. Germline-derived CDR1 and CDR2 are SGHTA and FQGNSA. The CDR3 spells CASSLGRTVETAFF. The CDR3 bases that were read are TGTGCCAGCAGCTTGGGCAGGACAGTGGAGACA.

This clone has ten or more counts. The read comes to an end 3 residues before the CDR3 does, leaving the germline J gene to fill in the end. V usage is TRBV10-3 and J usage is TRBJ2-1, with TRBD2 as a possible D gene (6 bases). Trimming took 7 bases from V and 5 from J, leaving 9 bases between them. Per germline, CDR1 ENHRY and CDR2 SYGVKD. This CDR3 region has 12 residues. The CDR3 sequence: CAIKTGDNEQFF. CDR3 bases read: TGTGCCATCAAGACGGGGGACAATGAG.

This clone was observed at least ten times. The read ends 3 residues before the CDR3 terminus; that terminus is restored from the germline J gene. V is TRBV6-1 and J is TRBJ2-1; 11 nucleotides match TRBD2. Germline V CDR1 and CDR2: MNHNS, SASEGT. The CDR3 has 16 amino acids. J lost 4 bases, V lost 2 bases, and 4 bases had no gene match. CDR3 DNA, as far as it was read: TGTGCCAGCAGTGAATACGGGACTAGCGGATACAATGAG. Translation: CASSEYGTSGYNE. The complete CDR3 protein is CASSEYGTSGYNEQFF.

This clone has at least ten counts. Read data end 3 residues before the CDR3 end; the end is taken from the germline J gene. The chain recombines TRBV19 with TRBJ1-2; 10 nucleotides agree with TRBD1. J was trimmed by 2 bases and V by 6 bases; bases with no gene match: 6. This CDR3 is built from 15 residues. The germline V gene encodes CDR1 LNHDA and CDR2 SQIVND (reference sequence). The CDR3 spells CASRVGTGENYGYTF. CDR3 bases read: TGTGCCAGTAGGGTTGGGACAGGGGAAAACTATGGC. The variable domain in full, completed from reference TRBV19 and TRBJ1-2, reads DGGITQSPKYLFRKEGQNVTLSCEQNLNHDAMYWYRQDPGQGLRLIYYSQIVNDFQKGDIAEGYSVSREKKESFPLTVTSAQKNPTAFYLCASRVGTGENYGYTFGSGTRLTVV.

In its sample, this clone was seen many times. The read gets to within 3 residues of the CDR3 end, and the germline J gene fills in the rest. The chain is built from TRBV6-2 or TRBV6-3 and TRBJ1-1; D might be TRBD1 (5 bases). Trimming took 0 bases from V and 3 from J, leaving 8 bases between them. The germline gives CDR1 MNHEY, CDR2 SVGEGT. The CDR3 extends over 14 amino acids. CDR3 in amino acids: CASSYSTEYTEAFF. The sequenced CDR3 bases are TGTGCCAGCAGTTACTCGACAGAATACACTGAA.

This clone has at least ten counts. The CDR3 DNA, read in part, is TGTGCCAGCAGCTTACAAGCTAGCGTTTACAATGAG. This gives the protein CASSLQASVYNE. The whole CDR3 protein reads CASSLQASVYNEQFF. The rearrangement joins TRBV7-3 to TRBJ2-1, with D tentatively TRBD2 (6 bases). The read ends 3 residues early relative to the CDR3; the germline J gene fills the gap. Germline V gene lookup returns CDR1 SGHTA and CDR2 FQGTGA. This CDR3 comprises 15 residues. The germline V and J ends were trimmed by 2 bases and 4 bases, with 12 bases remaining between them.

In its sample, this clone was seen many times. Read sequence stops 3 residues before the CDR3 end, and the germline J gene provides the missing end. This rearrangement joins TRBV5-6 to TRBJ1-2, with TRBD1 matching 7 bases. This CDR3 comprises 12 residues. Germline CDR1 is SGHDT and CDR2 is YYEEEE. CDR3 amino acids: CASSFDREPYTF. CDR3 DNA (partial): TGTGCCAGCAGCTTTGACAGGGAGCCC.

Many counts were recorded for this clone. Sequence at one end of the junction differs from germline and may be a read error. The sequenced fragment ends 3 residues before the CDR3 boundary, so the rest is inferred from the germline J gene. The chain couples TRBV4-2 to TRBJ2-2; D ambiguous. Germline lookup yields CDR1 LGHNA and CDR2 YNFKEQ. CDR3 length equals 16 residues. CDR3 sequence: CASSPGKGANTGELFF. The sequenced part of the CDR3 DNA is TGCGCCAGCAGCCCTGGTAAGGGCGCGAACACCGGGGAG.

The sample holds many counts of this clone. The read ends 3 residues before the CDR3 terminus; that terminus is restored from the germline J gene. The chain has TRBV19 and TRBJ1-2, with 7 bases matching TRBD1. From germline, CDR1 is LNHDA and CDR2 SQIVND (reference sequence). Trimming removed 5 bases from V and 6 bases from J; junction bases left unmatched: 21. CDR3 length: 18 amino acids. CDR3: CASSPRRTGLKLGHGYTF. The sequenced CDR3 bases are TGTGCCAGTAGTCCTCGTCGGACAGGATTAAAGCTAGGACATGGC.

This clone was counted many times. From the germline J gene comes the end of the CDR3, since the read stops 3 residues before it. The rearrangement links TRBV5-1 to TRBJ1-3; the D gene is possibly TRBD1 (5 bases). This CDR3 contains 13 residues. The germline CDR1 and CDR2 sequences are SGHRS and YFSETQ. Deletions cut 2 bases from V and 4 bases from J, with 7 bases between. The CDR3 loop reads CASSFQGGNTIYF. The DNA read from the CDR3 is TGCGCCAGCAGCTTCCAGGGAGGAAACACC.

This clone has at least ten counts. The CDR3 goes on 3 residues after the read ends, and that part is filled in from the germline J gene. The V and J genes are TRBV28 and TRBJ1-4; D not resolved. The germline gives CDR1 MDHEN, CDR2 SYDVKM. The CDR3 covers 13 residues. Trimming took 8 bases from V and 5 from J, leaving 12 bases between them. The part of the CDR3 DNA that was read is TGTGCCAGCGGTTCCCTCCCCAATGAAAAA. This gives the protein CASGSLPNEK. The CDR3, in full, reads CASGSLPNEKLFF.

There are many counts of this clone. The read ends 3 residues before the CDR3 terminus; that terminus is restored from the germline J gene. The rearrangement uses TRBV5-1 and TRBJ1-6, with TRBD1 identical over 7 bases. The V gene's germline CDR1 is SGHRS and CDR2 YFSETQ. J was trimmed by 7 bases and V by 2 bases; bases with no gene match: 3. The length of the CDR3 is 14 residues. The covered CDR3 bases are TGCGCCAGCAGCTTTCAGGGGGACAATTCACCC. Residues: CASSFQGDNSP. The full-length CDR3 reads as CASSFQGDNSPLHF.

There are many counts of this clone. The CDR3: CASSFGQATFYEQYF. CDR3 bases read: TGTGCCAGCAGCTTCGGACAGGCCACATTCTACGAG. The chain recombines TRBV7-9 with TRBJ2-7; 7 nucleotides agree with TRBD1. Read data end 3 residues before the CDR3 end; the end is taken from the germline J gene. Looked up from germline, CDR1 is SEHNR and CDR2 is FQNEAQ (reference sequence). The CDR3 length is 15 residues. V lost 3 bases, J lost 3 bases, and 8 bases stayed unmatched.